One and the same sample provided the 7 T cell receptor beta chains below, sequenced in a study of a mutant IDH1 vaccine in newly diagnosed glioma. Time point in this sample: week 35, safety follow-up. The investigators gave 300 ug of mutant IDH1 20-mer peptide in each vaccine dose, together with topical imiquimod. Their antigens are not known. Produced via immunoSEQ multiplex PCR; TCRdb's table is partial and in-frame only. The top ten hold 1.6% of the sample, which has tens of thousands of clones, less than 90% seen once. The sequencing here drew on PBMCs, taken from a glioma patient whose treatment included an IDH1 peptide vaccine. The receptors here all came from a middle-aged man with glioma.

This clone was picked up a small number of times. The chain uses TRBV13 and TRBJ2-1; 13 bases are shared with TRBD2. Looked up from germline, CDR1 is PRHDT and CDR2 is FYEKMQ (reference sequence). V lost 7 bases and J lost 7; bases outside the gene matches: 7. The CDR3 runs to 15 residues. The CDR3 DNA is TGTGCCAGCAACCATGGACTAGCGGGAGTTAATGAGCAGTTCTTC. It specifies CASNHGLAGVNEQFF.

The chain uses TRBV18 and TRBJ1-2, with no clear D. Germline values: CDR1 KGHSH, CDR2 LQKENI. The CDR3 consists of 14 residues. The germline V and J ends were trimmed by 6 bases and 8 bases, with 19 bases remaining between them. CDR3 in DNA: TGTGCCAGCTCCCTTGCGAGGTCACCTGGAGGCTACACCTTC. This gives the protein CASSLARSPGGYTF.

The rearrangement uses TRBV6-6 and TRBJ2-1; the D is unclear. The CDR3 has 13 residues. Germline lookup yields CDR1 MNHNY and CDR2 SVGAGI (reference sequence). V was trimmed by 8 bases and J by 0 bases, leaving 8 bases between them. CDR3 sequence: CASGLSSYNEQFF. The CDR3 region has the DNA TGTGCCAGCGGTTTGAGCTCCTACAATGAGCAGTTCTTC.

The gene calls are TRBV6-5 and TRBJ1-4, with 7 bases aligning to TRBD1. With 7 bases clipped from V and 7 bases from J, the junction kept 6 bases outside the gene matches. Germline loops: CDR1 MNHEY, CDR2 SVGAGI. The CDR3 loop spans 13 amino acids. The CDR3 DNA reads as TGTGCCAGCAACCGACAGGGAGGTGAAAAACTGTTTTTT. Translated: CASNRQGGEKLFF.

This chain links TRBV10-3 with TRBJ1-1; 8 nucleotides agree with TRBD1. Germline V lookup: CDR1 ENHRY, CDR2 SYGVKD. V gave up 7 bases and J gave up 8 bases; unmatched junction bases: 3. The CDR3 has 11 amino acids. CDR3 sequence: CAITRQGEAFF. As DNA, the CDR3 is TGTGCCATCACGCGACAGGGGGAAGCTTTCTTT.

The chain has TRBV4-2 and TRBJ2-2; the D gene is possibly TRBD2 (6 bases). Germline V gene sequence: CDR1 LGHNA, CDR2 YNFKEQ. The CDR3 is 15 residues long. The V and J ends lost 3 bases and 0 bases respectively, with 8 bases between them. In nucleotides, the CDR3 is TGTGCCAGCAGCCATAGCGGTTCGAACACCGGGGAGCTGTTTTTT. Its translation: CASSHSGSNTGELFF.

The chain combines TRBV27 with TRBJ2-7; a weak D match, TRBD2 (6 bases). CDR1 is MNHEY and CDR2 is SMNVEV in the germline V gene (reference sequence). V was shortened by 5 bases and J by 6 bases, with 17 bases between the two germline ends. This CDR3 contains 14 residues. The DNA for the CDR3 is TGTGCCAGCAGTACAACCGGGACGGGAGTCGAGCAGTACTTC. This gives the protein CASSTTGTGVEQYF.